The 29 T cell receptor beta chains below come from one sample, sequenced in a study of cytomegalovirus exposure and HLA in healthy donors. Primers included in the PCR were 60 Vbeta and 13 Jbeta primers. TCRdb's table, derived via immunoSEQ multiplex PCR, lists solely in-frame clones and lacks some. The data contain about 98,000 clones, 69% of them seen just once; the ten biggest clones take up about 1.2%. The sample taken for sequencing was PBMCs. Every receptor here comes from a female donor in good health and CMV-seronegative.

The rearrangement joins TRBV7-6 to TRBJ1-4; D gene unclear. Germline lookup yields CDR1 SGHVS and CDR2 FNYEAQ. Trimming stripped 4 bases from V and 8 bases from J, with 14 bases between. The CDR3 totals 14 residues. CDR3 nucleotide sequence: TGTGCCAGCAGCTCACTTGAACGAGGGGAAAAACTGTTTTTT. Its protein product is CASSSLERGEKLFF.

The chain links TRBV10-1 to TRBJ2-7, with 13 nucleotides matching TRBD2. CDR1 is WNHNN and CDR2 is SYGVQD in the germline V gene (reference sequence). The CDR3 contains 16 residues. V lost 4 bases, J lost 9 bases, and 12 bases stayed unmatched. The CDR3 DNA reads as TGCGCCAGCAGTGCTGTGCCGGGACTAGCGGGGAATCGGCAGTACTTC. Its protein product is CASSAVPGLAGNRQYF.

This sequence joins TRBV7-9 and TRBJ2-1, with D possibly TRBD2 on 6 matching bases. The ends were cut back, 8 bases at V and 3 bases at J, with 11 bases in the middle. The CDR3 is 13 residues long. The V gene's germline CDR1 is SEHNR and CDR2 FQNEAQ (reference sequence). CDR3 nucleotides: TGTGCCAGCGGGTATAGCGGCTACAATGAGCAGTTCTTC. It yields the protein CASGYSGYNEQFF.

The chain carries TRBV29-1 and TRBJ1-2, with D possibly matching TRBD1 (5 bases). This CDR3 contains 13 residues. Germline V lookup: CDR1 SQVTM, CDR2 ANQGSEA. V was trimmed by 7 bases and J by 1 base, leaving 13 bases between them. The CDR3 loop reads CSDRQWVNYGYTF. The CDR3 DNA follows: TGCAGCGACCGACAGTGGGTTAACTATGGCTACACCTTC. Looking up the rest from reference TRBV29-1 and TRBJ1-2 gives the full variable domain: SAVISQKPSRDICQRGTSLTIQCQVDSQVTMMFWYRQQPGQSLTLIATANQGSEATYESGFVIDKFPISRPNLTFSTLTVSNMSPEDSSIYLCSDRQWVNYGYTFGSGTRLTVV.

In nucleotides, the CDR3 is TGTGCCAGCAGCTATACAGGGTCCGGGAACACCATATATTTT. This gives the protein CASSYTGSGNTIYF. The chain combines TRBV7-9 with TRBJ1-3, with D possibly matching TRBD1 (6 bases). The CDR3 runs 14 residues. The V end was cut by 4 bases, the J end by 7 bases, with 14 bases between. Germline CDR1 and CDR2: SEHNR and FQNEAQ (reference sequence).

The chain uses TRBV28 and TRBJ2-7; 8 bases fit TRBD1. The J segment lost 3 bases and the V segment lost 4 bases, leaving 8 bases of the junction unmatched. This CDR3 is 15 amino acids long. The germline V gene has CDR1 MDHEN and CDR2 SYDVKM. As DNA, the CDR3 is TGTGCCAGCAGTTCCCCAGGGGGCTCAAGCTACGAGCAGTACTTC. Translating gives CASSSPGGSSYEQYF.

The CDR3 loop reads CASSFLSGGSTDTQYF. CDR3 nucleotide sequence: TGTGCCAGCAGTTTCCTCAGCGGGGGGAGCACAGATACGCAGTATTTT. This chain uses TRBV6-5 with TRBJ2-3, with 9 bases matching TRBD2. Per germline, CDR1 MNHEY and CDR2 SVGAGI. This CDR3 spans 16 amino acids. V dropped 4 bases and J dropped 0; count of bases not matched to a gene: 5.

This clone has only a few counts. The chain couples TRBV4-2 to TRBJ2-6; TRBD2 matches 7 bases. CDR1 LGHNA and CDR2 YNFKEQ come from the germline V gene. V shed 0 bases and J 2 bases; nucleotides not matched to a gene: 1. CDR3 length equals 16 residues. CDR3: CASSQDGGAGANVLTF. CDR3 in DNA: TGTGCCAGCAGCCAAGATGGGGGGGCTGGGGCCAACGTCCTGACTTTC.

The chain couples TRBV2 to TRBJ2-7; 11 bases agree with TRBD2. The CDR3 runs 15 residues. Germline V gene data show CDR1 as SNHLY and CDR2 as FYNNEI. The V and J ends lost 5 bases and 4 bases, in that order; junction bases with no gene match: 7. CDR3 in DNA: TGTGCCAGCAGTTTCCCGGCTAGCGGGAGGTACGAGCAGTACTTC. This encodes CASSFPASGRYEQYF. Drawing the rest from reference TRBV2 and TRBJ2-7, the complete variable domain is EPEVTQTPSHQVTQMGQEVILRCVPISNHLYFYWYRQILGQKVEFLVSFYNNEISEKSEIFDDQFSVERPDGSNFTLKIRSTKLEDSAMYFCASSFPASGRYEQYFGPGTRLTVT.

As to this clone: The germline gene is not matched at one end of the junction; a read error may be the cause. The V gene is TRBV18, the J gene TRBJ2-1; D remains ambiguous. There are 12 residues in the CDR3. The germline V gene has CDR1 KGHSH and CDR2 LQKENI. The CDR3, as DNA: TGTGCCAGCTCGCCTGACTGGAATGGGCAGTTCTTC. It specifies CASSPDWNGQFF.

Details on this clone: A junction end diverges from the germline sequence, so it may reflect a read error. This chain links TRBV4-1 with TRBJ2-7; 9 nucleotides align to TRBD1. The CDR3 spans 17 residues. Germline V gives CDR1 MGHRA, CDR2 YSYEKL. The CDR3 is CDSSQDPRQGVINQLYF. The CDR3 DNA reads TGCGACAGCAGCCAAGATCCAAGACAGGGGGTCATCAATCAGCTGTACTTC.

This chain connects TRBV28 to TRBJ1-1; D is unresolved. Trimming took off 4 bases at V and 7 bases at J, with 7 bases between the two ends. From germline, CDR1 is MDHEN and CDR2 SYDVKM. This CDR3 is built from 11 residues. CDR3 residues: CASSSEGEAFF. CDR3 sequence (DNA): TGTGCCAGCAGTTCAGAGGGTGAAGCTTTCTTT.

V gene TRBV4-1 combines with J gene TRBJ2-7; 7 bases agree with TRBD1. Germline V gene data show CDR1 as MGHRA and CDR2 as YSYEKL. The J segment lost 2 bases and the V segment lost 5 bases, leaving 9 bases of the junction unmatched. The CDR3 sequence is 15 residues long. CDR3 sequence (DNA): TGCGCCAGCAGCGCAGGGGACAGTGGCGCCTACGAGCAGTACTTC. It is translated as CASSAGDSGAYEQYF.

This chain links TRBV4-1 with TRBJ2-1; D is possibly TRBD1 (5 bases). V was cut by 1 base and J by 8 bases, with 15 bases left in between. The CDR3 totals 15 residues. Germline CDR1 and CDR2: MGHRA and YSYEKL. Here the CDR3 reads CASSQGTGVTHEQFF. CDR3 bases: TGCGCCAGCAGCCAAGGTACAGGAGTAACACATGAGCAGTTCTTC.

The sample holds a few counts of this clone. The chain is built from TRBV6-5 and TRBJ1-5; no clear D. Trimming removed 2 bases at V and 11 bases at J, with 16 bases between. The CDR3 is 14 amino acids. Germline V CDR1 and CDR2: MNHEY, SVGAGI. The CDR3 DNA reads as TGTGCCAGCAGTTACGAGCCTAATCAATTGTCCCAGCATTTT. This sequence encodes CASSYEPNQLSQHF.

The rearrangement uses TRBV7-2 and TRBJ2-3, with D maybe TRBD2 (6 bases). Trimming removed 5 bases at V and 3 bases at J, with 18 bases between. This CDR3 region has 16 residues. CDR1 SGHTA and CDR2 FQGNSA come from the germline V gene. Here the CDR3 reads CASSTPGLIGTDTQYF. CDR3 nucleotides: TGTGCCAGCAGCACACCGGGACTTATTGGGACAGATACGCAGTATTTT. The variable domain in full, completed from reference TRBV7-2 and TRBJ2-3, reads GAGVSQSPSNKVTEKGKDVELRCDPISGHTALYWYRQSLGQGLEFLIYFQGNSAPDKSGLPSDRFSAERTGGSVSTLTIQRTQQEDSAVYLCASSTPGLIGTDTQYFGPGTRLTVL.

The V and J genes are TRBV7-2 and TRBJ2-7, with 11 bases identical to TRBD2. In germline, CDR1 is SGHTA, CDR2 FQGNSA. The CDR3 runs 15 residues. With V trimmed by 6 bases and J by 0 bases, 4 bases remained unmatched. CDR3 coding DNA: TGTGCCAGCAGAGGAGGGACTAGCGGCTCCTACGAGCAGTACTTC. This translates into CASRGGTSGSYEQYF. The full variable domain, completed using reference TRBV7-2 and TRBJ2-7, is GAGVSQSPSNKVTEKGKDVELRCDPISGHTALYWYRQSLGQGLEFLIYFQGNSAPDKSGLPSDRFSAERTGGSVSTLTIQRTQQEDSAVYLCASRGGTSGSYEQYFGPGTRLTVT.

The chain recombines TRBV5-4 with TRBJ1-4; 7 nucleotides match TRBD1. The germline gives CDR1 SGHNT, CDR2 YYREEE (reference sequence). Trimming removed 3 bases from V and 5 bases from J; junction bases left unmatched: 4. This CDR3 has 14 amino acids. The CDR3 sequence: CASSSGQQNEKLFF. The CDR3 region has the DNA TGTGCCAGCAGCTCGGGACAGCAGAATGAAAAACTGTTTTTT.

The gene calls are TRBV7-8 and TRBJ2-1, with TRBD1 matching 8 bases. In germline, CDR1 is SGHVS, CDR2 FQNEAQ. The V segment lost 6 bases and the J segment 5 bases; nucleotides outside the gene matches: 12. This CDR3 spans 16 amino acids. The CDR3 sequence: CASSSPGQGYHNEQFF. In DNA, the CDR3 is TGTGCCAGCAGTAGCCCCGGACAGGGTTACCACAATGAGCAGTTCTTC.

This chain uses TRBV6-1 with TRBJ2-7, with no clear D. This CDR3 has 13 amino acids. The V and J ends lost 7 bases and 4 bases respectively, with 14 bases between them. Per the germline V gene, CDR1 is MNHNS and CDR2 is SASEGT. CDR3 sequence reads: CASIERSPYEQYF. CDR3 in DNA: TGTGCCAGCATAGAGAGAAGTCCTTACGAGCAGTACTTC.

The rearrangement links TRBV7-9 to TRBJ1-2; 10 nucleotides align to TRBD1. CDR3 size: 16 residues. The V gene end was trimmed by 5 bases and the J gene end by 4 bases; junction bases not matched to a gene: 10. Germline CDR1 reads SEHNR; CDR2 reads FQNEAQ (reference sequence). The CDR3 bases are TGTGCCAGCAGCCTTACCGGGACAGGGGATAGCTATGGCTACACCTTC. Encoded protein: CASSLTGTGDSYGYTF.

CDR3 sequence (DNA): TGTGCCAGCAGCCAACACGGGAGCACTGAAGCTTTCTTT. It codes for CASSQHGSTEAFF. This chain links TRBV14 with TRBJ1-1; no firm D call. Germline V gene sequence: CDR1 SGHDN, CDR2 FVKESK. The CDR3 covers 13 residues. V was clipped by 2 bases and J by 4 bases, with 8 bases between them.

DNA of the CDR3: TGTGCCAGCAGCCGGACTAGCGGGTCTATAGGGGATACGCAGTATTTT. Its translation: CASSRTSGSIGDTQYF. This sequence joins TRBV5-5 and TRBJ2-3, with 11 bases fitting TRBD2. The germline gives CDR1 SGHKS, CDR2 YYEKEE (reference sequence). V dropped 4 bases and J dropped 6; count of bases not matched to a gene: 10. The CDR3 totals 16 residues.

This chain uses TRBV14 with TRBJ2-3, with D maybe TRBD2 (6 bases). This CDR3 contains 16 residues. The V end lost 3 bases, the J end lost 1 base, and 14 bases lay between the germline ends. The germline gives CDR1 SGHDN, CDR2 FVKESK. CDR3 protein: CASSHLGSDGTDTQYF. The CDR3 nucleotides are TGTGCCAGCAGCCACCTCGGGAGCGATGGCACAGATACGCAGTATTTT.

The gene calls are TRBV7-8 and TRBJ2-1, with 8 bases matching TRBD1. V lost 2 bases, J lost 10 bases, and 7 bases stayed unmatched. Looked up from germline, CDR1 is SGHVS and CDR2 is FQNEAQ. The length of the CDR3 is 14 residues. The CDR3 is CASSLPTPGGEQFF. The CDR3 bases are TGTGCCAGCAGCTTACCGACCCCAGGGGGCGAGCAGTTCTTC.

V and J are TRBV11-2 and TRBJ1-1; D gene uncertain. The CDR3 has 14 residues. Germline lookup yields CDR1 SGHAT and CDR2 FQNNGV. Trimming took 3 bases from V and 4 from J, leaving 12 bases between them. CDR3 DNA: TGTGCCAGCAGCTTCGCCCAACTTTCCACTGAAGCTTTCTTT. Residues: CASSFAQLSTEAFF.

As to this clone: This specimen includes other DNA sequences encoding the same CDR3. This sequence joins TRBV6-1 and TRBJ1-2; 7 bases agree with TRBD1. Trimming removed 0 bases from V and 4 bases from J; junction bases left unmatched: 5. This CDR3 has 15 residues. Germline CDR1 MNHNS, CDR2 SASEGT. CDR3 nucleotide sequence: TGTGCCAGCAGTGAAGCCCGACAGGGTCCCTATGGCTACACCTTC. Its protein product is CASSEARQGPYGYTF.

The CDR3 region has the DNA TGTGCCAGCAGCTTGGACGTCCGCAGGGGTTACGAGCAGTACTTC. It specifies CASSLDVRRGYEQYF. The rearrangement links TRBV11-2 to TRBJ2-7, with D possibly matching TRBD1 (6 bases). Trimming cost V 3 bases and J 4 bases, with 16 bases left between them. CDR1 is SGHAT, CDR2 FQNNGV, per germline. The CDR3 has 15 amino acids.

This CDR3 is CASSERTSGPNSYEQYF. The CDR3 coding sequence is TGCGCCAGCAGTGAGAGGACTAGCGGCCCCAACTCCTACGAGCAGTACTTC. The chain couples TRBV10-1 to TRBJ2-7; 10 nucleotides line up with TRBD2. Germline values: CDR1 WNHNN, CDR2 SYGVQD (reference sequence). The CDR3 is 17 amino acids. The V segment lost 2 bases and the J segment 0 bases; nucleotides outside the gene matches: 7.